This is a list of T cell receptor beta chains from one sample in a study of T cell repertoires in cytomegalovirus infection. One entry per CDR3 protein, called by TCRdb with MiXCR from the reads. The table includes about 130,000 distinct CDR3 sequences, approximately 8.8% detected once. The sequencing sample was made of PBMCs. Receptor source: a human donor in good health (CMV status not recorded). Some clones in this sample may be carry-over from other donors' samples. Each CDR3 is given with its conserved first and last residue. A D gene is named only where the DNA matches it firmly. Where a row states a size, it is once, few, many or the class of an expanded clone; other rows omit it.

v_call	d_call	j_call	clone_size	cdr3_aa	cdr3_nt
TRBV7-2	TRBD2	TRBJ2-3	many	CASSPGLAGGRSDTQYF	TGTGCCAGCAGCCCGGGACTAGCGGGGGGGCGGTCAGATACGCAGTATTTT
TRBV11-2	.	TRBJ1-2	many	CASSLDPGANYGYTF	TGTGCCAGCAGCTTAGATCCGGGGGCTAACTATGGCTACACCTTC
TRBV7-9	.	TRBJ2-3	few	CASSTRGSPDTQYF	TGTGCCAGCAGCACCAGGGGTAGCCCAGATACGCAGTATTTT
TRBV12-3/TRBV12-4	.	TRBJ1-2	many	CASSLLGQGYTF	TGTGCCAGCAGTCTTTTGGGTCAAGGCTACACCTTC
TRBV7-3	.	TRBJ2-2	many	CASSLIPSPITDTGELFF	TGTGCCAGCAGCTTAATCCCTAGCCCGATAACTGACACCGGGGAGCTGTTTTTT
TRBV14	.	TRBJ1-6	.	CASSQAWGSPLHF	TGTGCCAGCAGCCAAGCGTGGGGTTCACCCCTCCACTTT
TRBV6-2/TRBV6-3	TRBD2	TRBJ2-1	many	CASSSVSTSGGRQFF	TGTGCCAGCAGCTCCGTTTCGACTAGCGGGGGCCGCCAGTTCTTC
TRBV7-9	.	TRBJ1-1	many	CASSPLGGTNTEAFF	TGTGCCAGCAGCCCATTGGGGGGGACGAACACTGAAGCTTTCTTT
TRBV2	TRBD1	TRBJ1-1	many	CASRGQVMNTEAFF	TGTGCCAGCAGAGGACAGGTCATGAACACTGAAGCTTTCTTT
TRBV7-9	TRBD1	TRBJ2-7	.	CASSIRDRGRWEQYF	TGTGCCAGCAGCATCCGGGACAGGGGGCGGTGGGAGCAGTACTTC
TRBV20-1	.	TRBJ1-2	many	CSARDDRHYGYTF	TGCAGTGCTAGAGATGACAGACACTATGGCTACACCTTC
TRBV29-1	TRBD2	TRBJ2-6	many	CSAGGGTSGANVLTF	TGCAGCGCTGGCGGGGGGACCTCTGGGGCCAACGTCCTGACTTTC
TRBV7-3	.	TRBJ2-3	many	CASSLIFQDPDTQYF	TGTGCCAGCAGCTTAATATTCCAGGACCCAGATACGCAGTATTTT
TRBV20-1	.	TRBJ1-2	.	CSARDHMGAKGYTF	TGCAGTGCTAGAGATCATATGGGGGCGAAGGGCTACACCTTC
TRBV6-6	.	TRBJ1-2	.	CASSYPPRAWYGYTF	TGTGCCAGCAGTTATCCTCCCAGGGCGTGGTATGGCTACACCTTC
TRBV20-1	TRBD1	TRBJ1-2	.	CSAFDRDLGGYTF	TGCAGTGCTTTCGACAGGGATCTAGGGGGCTACACCTTC
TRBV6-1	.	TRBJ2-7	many	CASSAATGSYEQYF	TGTGCCAGCAGTGCGGCGACAGGATCCTACGAGCAGTACTTC
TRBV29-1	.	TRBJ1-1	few	CSVRRPDGTEAFF	TGCAGCGTGCGCCGACCAGACGGCACTGAAGCTTTCTTT
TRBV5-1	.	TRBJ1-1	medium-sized	CASSLEVNTEAFF	TGTGCCAGCAGCTTAGAGGTAAACACTGAAGCTTTCTTT
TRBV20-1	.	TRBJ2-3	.	CSALQGRGSTDTQYF	TGCAGTGCCCTCCAGGGGCGGGGGAGCACAGATACGCAGTATTTT
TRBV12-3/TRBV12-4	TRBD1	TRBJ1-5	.	CASSFGTGGSQPQHF	TGTGCCAGCAGTTTCGGGACAGGGGGCAGCCAGCCCCAGCATTTT
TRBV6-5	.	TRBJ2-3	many	CASSYFPPDTDTQYF	TGTGCCAGCAGTTACTTCCCCCCCGACACAGATACGCAGTATTTT
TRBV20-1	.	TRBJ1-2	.	CSARGTGVYGYTF	TGCAGTGCTAGAGGGACGGGGGTCTATGGCTACACCTTC
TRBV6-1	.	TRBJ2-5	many	CASSRGRISQETQYF	TGTGCCAGCAGCCGGGGACGGATATCCCAAGAGACCCAGTACTTC
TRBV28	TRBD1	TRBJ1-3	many	CASSTGTGDPIYF	TGTGCCAGCAGTACCGGGACAGGGGATCCCATATATTTT
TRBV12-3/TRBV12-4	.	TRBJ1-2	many	CASTLHPTGGYTF	TGTGCCAGCACTCTACACCCTACGGGGGGCTACACCTTC
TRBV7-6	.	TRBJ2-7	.	CASSLSSGGYEQYF	TGTGCCAGCAGCTTATCCTCCGGGGGTTACGAGCAGTACTTC
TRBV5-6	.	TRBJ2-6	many	CASRAPYYSGANVLTF	TGTGCCAGCAGGGCGCCGTATTACTCTGGGGCCAACGTCCTGACTTTC
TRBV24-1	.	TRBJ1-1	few	CATSEPGNTEAFF	TGTGCCACCAGTGAACCTGGAAACACTGAAGCTTTCTTT
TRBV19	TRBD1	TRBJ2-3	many	CASSIRFLGQSSDTQYF	TGTGCCAGTAGTATAAGGTTTTTGGGACAGTCATCAGATACGCAGTATTTT
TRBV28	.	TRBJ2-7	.	CASTMGQGAHEQYF	TGTGCCAGCACCATGGGGCAGGGTGCCCACGAGCAGTACTTC
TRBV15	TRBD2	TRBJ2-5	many	CATSRARGGQETQYF	TGTGCCACCAGCAGAGCGCGGGGGGGCCAAGAGACCCAGTACTTC
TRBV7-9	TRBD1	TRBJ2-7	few	CASSLTGDHEQYF	TGTGCCAGCAGTCTAACAGGGGACCACGAGCAGTACTTC
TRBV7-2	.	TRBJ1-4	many	CASSLAFQEKLFF	TGTGCCAGCAGCTTAGCATTCCAGGAAAAACTGTTTTTT
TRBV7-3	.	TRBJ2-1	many	CASSLRGQRDNEQFF	TGTGCCAGCAGCTTACGGGGCCAACGGGACAATGAGCAGTTCTTC
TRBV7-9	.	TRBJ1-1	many	CASSDTVTFTEAFF	TGTGCCAGCAGCGATACGGTCACCTTTACTGAAGCTTTCTTT
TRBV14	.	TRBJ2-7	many	CASSSTGIYEQYF	TGTGCCAGCAGCAGTACAGGGATCTACGAGCAGTACTTC
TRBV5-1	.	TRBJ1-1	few	CASSALGGRGHNTEAFF	TGCGCCAGCAGCGCTCTTGGAGGGAGAGGCCACAACACTGAAGCTTTCTTT
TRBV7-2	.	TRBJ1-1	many	CASSLKRSSAAFF	TGTGCCAGCAGCTTAAAACGGAGTTCAGCGGCTTTCTTT
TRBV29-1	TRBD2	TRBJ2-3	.	CSVEDPSGGVADTQYF	TGCAGCGTTGAAGATCCCAGCGGGGGAGTTGCAGATACGCAGTATTTT
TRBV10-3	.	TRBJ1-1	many	CAISESGAQAFF	TGTGCCATCAGTGAGTCCGGGGCCCAAGCTTTCTTT
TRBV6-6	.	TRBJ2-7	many	CASNIQGYEQYF	TGTGCCAGCAATATACAGGGATACGAGCAGTACTTC
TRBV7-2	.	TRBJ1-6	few	CASSPLAGAHSPLHF	TGTGCCAGCAGCCCACTTGCGGGGGCTCATTCACCCCTCCACTTT
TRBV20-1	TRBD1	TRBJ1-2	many	CSARGDRGSGGYTF	TGCAGTGCTAGAGGGGACAGGGGGAGCGGTGGCTACACCTTC
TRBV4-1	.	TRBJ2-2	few	CASNLGHSGIDSANTGELFF	TGCGCCAGCAACCTAGGACATTCAGGGATAGATTCCGCGAACACCGGGGAGCTGTTTTTT
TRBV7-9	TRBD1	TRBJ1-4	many	CASSSTWDSIEGEKLFF	TGTGCCAGCAGCTCAACTTGGGACAGCATAGAGGGTGAAAAACTGTTTTTT
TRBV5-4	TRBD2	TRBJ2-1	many	CASATSGGPSSYNEQFF	TGTGCCAGCGCCACTAGCGGGGGACCGAGCTCCTACAATGAGCAGTTCTTC
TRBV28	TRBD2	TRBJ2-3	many	CASSRLAGGPGGQYF	TGTGCCAGCAGTAGACTAGCGGGGGGCCCCGGGGGGCAGTATTTT
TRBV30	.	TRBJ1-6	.	CAWSLESSPLHF	TGTGCCTGGAGTTTAGAGAGTTCACCCCTCCACTTT
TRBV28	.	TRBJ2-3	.	CASGQGSTDTQYF	TGTGCCAGCGGTCAGGGGTCCACAGATACGCAGTATTTT
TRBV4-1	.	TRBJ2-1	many	CASSHGGGKNEQFF	TGCGCCAGCAGCCACGGCGGGGGCAAGAATGAGCAGTTCTTC
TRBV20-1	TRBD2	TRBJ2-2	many	CSAQAGALSGELFF	TGCAGTGCTCAAGCGGGGGCGCTGTCCGGGGAGCTGTTTTTT
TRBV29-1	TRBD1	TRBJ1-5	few	CSVQGDTNQPQHF	TGCAGCGTCCAGGGGGACACCAATCAGCCCCAGCATTTT
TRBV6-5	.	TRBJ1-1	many	CASSLGAVYTEAFF	TGTGCCAGCAGTTTGGGAGCGGTTTACACTGAAGCTTTCTTT
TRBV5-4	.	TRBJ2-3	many	CASSVQSTDTQYF	TGTGCCAGCAGCGTCCAGAGCACAGATACGCAGTATTTT
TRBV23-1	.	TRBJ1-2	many	CASSERETVPNYGYTF	TGCGCCAGCAGTGAACGAGAGACAGTGCCAAACTATGGCTACACCTTC
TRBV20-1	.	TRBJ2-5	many	CSAKIQGKETQYF	TGCAGTGCCAAAATCCAGGGCAAAGAGACCCAGTACTTC
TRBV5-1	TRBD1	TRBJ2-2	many	CASSLAWLSGGATGELFF	TGCGCCAGCAGCTTGGCCTGGCTCTCAGGGGGCGCAACCGGGGAGCTGTTTTTT
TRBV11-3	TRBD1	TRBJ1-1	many	CASSLGGQGAAFF	TGTGCCAGCAGCTTAGGGGGACAGGGTGCCGCTTTCTTT
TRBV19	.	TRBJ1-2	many	CASSMAVRTNYGYTF	TGTGCCAGTAGTATGGCTGTCCGTACTAACTATGGCTACACCTTC